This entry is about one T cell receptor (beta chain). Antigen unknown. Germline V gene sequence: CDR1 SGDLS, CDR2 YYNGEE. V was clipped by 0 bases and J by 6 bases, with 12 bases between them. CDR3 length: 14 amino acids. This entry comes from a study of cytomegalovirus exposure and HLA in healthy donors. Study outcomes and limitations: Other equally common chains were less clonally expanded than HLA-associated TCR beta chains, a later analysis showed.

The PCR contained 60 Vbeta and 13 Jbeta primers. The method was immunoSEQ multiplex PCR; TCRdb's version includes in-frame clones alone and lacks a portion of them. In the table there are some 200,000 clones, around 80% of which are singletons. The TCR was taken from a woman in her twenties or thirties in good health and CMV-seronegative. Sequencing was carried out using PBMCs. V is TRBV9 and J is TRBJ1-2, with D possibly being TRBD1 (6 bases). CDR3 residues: CASSVDRWDNGYTF. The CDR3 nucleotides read TGTGCCAGCAGCGTAGACCGGTGGGACAATGGCTACACCTTC.